The present T cell receptor (beta chain) was sequenced within a study of OX40 agonist ivuxolimab in advanced cancers. The overall study: Patients were given ivuxolimab, an antibody that agonizes OX40 (CD134). Head and neck, renal cell, melanoma or hepatocellular carcinoma were the cancers that dose-escalation patients had. Findings and caveats of the study: Antigen targets of the expanded peripheral T cells went undetermined.

Researchers took blood at baseline, on cycle 4 day 1, and on cycle 7 day 1. The protocol was immunoSEQ multiplex PCR, while the TCRdb copy is restricted to in-frame clones and leaves out a portion. The sample contains about 72,000 clones, 65% to 85% of which appear only once. For this clone: Its antigen is currently unknown.

V shed 0 bases and J shed 6 bases, with 13 bases lying between them. The CDR3 is 14 residues long. CDR1 SGDLS and CDR2 YYNGEE come from the germline V gene. The sample in question was CD4+ or CD8+ T cells sorted from blood, obtained in a trial of the OX40 agonist ivuxolimab. The receptor was derived from an adult with an advanced solid tumor such as melanoma, head and neck, liver or kidney cancer. V is TRBV9 and J is TRBJ2-7, with D maybe TRBD2 (6 bases). This CDR3 is CASSVAHGGREQYF. The DNA of the CDR3 is TGTGCCAGCAGCGTAGCTCACGGGGGTCGCGAGCAGTACTTC.